This T cell receptor (beta chain) was profiled in a study of CD8 T cells in ankylosing spondylitis. Study observations and caveats: Disease-linked clones were found to be CD8+ and relatively rare in peripheral blood. Within ankylosing spondylitis blood, a TCR beta motif made up of eight or nine highly homologous variants appeared to be characteristic. Some motif variants were previously reported in reactive arthritis synovial fluid and blood.

This CDR3 comprises 15 residues. Germline assignment: CDR1 SNHLY and CDR2 FYNNEI. J gave up 4 bases and V 7 bases, and 9 bases lay outside the gene matches. Researchers built TCR beta libraries using quantitative 5'-RACE with molecular barcodes. One entry per CDR3 protein, called by TCRdb with MiXCR from the 5' RACE reads. The sample includes over 450,000 distinct CDR3 sequences, roughly 13% of them seen just once. For this clonotype: The target antigen is unknown.

The sequencing input was blood, either unsorted or a sorted T cell fraction (not recorded which). The TCR sequence derives from a male donor with ankylosing spondylitis. The gene calls are TRBV2 and TRBJ1-1; 10 nucleotides align to TRBD1. The CDR3 nucleotides are TGTGCCAGCAATGTGGGACAGGGGAGAGTCACTGAAGCTTTCTTT. This sequence encodes CASNVGQGRVTEAFF. Supplemented by reference TRBV2 and TRBJ1-1, the full variable domain reads EPEVTQTPSHQVTQMGQEVILRCVPISNHLYFYWYRQILGQKVEFLVSFYNNEISEKSEIFDDQFSVERPDGSNFTLKIRSTKLEDSAMYFCASNVGQGRVTEAFFGQGTRLTVV.